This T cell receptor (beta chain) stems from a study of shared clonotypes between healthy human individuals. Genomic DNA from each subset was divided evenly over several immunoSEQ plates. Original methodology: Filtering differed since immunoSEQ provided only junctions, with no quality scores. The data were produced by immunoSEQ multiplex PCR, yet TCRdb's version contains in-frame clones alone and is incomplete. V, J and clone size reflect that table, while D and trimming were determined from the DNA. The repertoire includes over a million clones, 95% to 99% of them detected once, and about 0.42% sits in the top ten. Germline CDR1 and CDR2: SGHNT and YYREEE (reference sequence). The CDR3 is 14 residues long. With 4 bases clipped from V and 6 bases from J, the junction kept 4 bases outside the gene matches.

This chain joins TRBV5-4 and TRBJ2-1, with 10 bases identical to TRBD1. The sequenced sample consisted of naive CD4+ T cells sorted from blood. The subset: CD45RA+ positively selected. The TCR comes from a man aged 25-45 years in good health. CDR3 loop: CASSGTGEFNEQFF. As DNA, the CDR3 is TGTGCCAGCAGCGGGACAGGGGAGTTCAATGAGCAGTTCTTC.